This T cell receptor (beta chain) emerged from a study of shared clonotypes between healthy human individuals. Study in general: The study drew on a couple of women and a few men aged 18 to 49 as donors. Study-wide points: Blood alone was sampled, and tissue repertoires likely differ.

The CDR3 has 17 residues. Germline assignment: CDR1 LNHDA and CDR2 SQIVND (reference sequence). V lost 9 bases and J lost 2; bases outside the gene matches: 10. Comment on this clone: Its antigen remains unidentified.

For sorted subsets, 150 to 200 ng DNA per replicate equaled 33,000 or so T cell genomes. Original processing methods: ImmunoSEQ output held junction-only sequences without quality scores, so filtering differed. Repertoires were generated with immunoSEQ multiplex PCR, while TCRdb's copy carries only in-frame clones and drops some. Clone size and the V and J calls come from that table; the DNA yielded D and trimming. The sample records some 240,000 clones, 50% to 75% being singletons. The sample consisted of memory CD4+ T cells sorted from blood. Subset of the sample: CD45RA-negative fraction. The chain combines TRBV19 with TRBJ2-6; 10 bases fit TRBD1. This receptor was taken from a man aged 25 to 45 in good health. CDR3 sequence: CASRLDRGRAGANVLTF. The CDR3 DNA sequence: TGTGCCAGCCGGTTAGACAGGGGGCGGGCTGGGGCCAACGTCCTGACTTTC. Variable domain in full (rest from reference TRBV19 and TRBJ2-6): DGGITQSPKYLFRKEGQNVTLSCEQNLNHDAMYWYRQDPGQGLRLIYYSQIVNDFQKGDIAEGYSVSREKKESFPLTVTSAQKNPTAFYLCASRLDRGRAGANVLTFGAGSRLTVL.